This T cell receptor beta chain was recorded in a study of T cell changes during pregnancy in multiple sclerosis. The germline V and J ends were trimmed by 2 bases and 9 bases, with 5 bases remaining between them. This CDR3 comprises 11 residues. Germline assignment: CDR1 MDHEN and CDR2 SYDVKM. Profiled with immunoSEQ multiplex PCR; TCRdb holds only in-frame clones, not every one. The sample includes 65,000 to 95,000 clones, approximately 91% of them seen just once. The source of this sequence is a female donor with multiple sclerosis, enrolled in a pregnancy study. The sequencing here drew on peripheral blood, taken before pregnancy. This chain uses TRBV28 with TRBJ2-1, with D possibly matching TRBD2 (5 bases). The CDR3 sequence is CASSLEGEQFF. CDR3 in DNA: TGTGCCAGCAGTTTAGAGGGTGAGCAGTTCTTC.